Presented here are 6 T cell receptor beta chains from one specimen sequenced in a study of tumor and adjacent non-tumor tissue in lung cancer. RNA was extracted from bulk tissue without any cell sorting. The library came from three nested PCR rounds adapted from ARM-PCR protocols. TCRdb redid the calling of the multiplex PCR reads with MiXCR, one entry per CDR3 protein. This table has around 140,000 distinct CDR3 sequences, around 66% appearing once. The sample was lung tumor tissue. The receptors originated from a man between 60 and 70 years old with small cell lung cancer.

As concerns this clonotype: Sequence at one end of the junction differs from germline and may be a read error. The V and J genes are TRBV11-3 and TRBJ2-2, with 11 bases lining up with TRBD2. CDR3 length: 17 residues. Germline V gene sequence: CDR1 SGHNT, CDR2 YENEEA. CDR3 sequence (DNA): TGTGTCAGCAGCTCAGTCTCTGGGACTAGCGGCCTGATTGGGCTGTTTTTT. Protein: CVSSSVSGTSGLIGLFF.

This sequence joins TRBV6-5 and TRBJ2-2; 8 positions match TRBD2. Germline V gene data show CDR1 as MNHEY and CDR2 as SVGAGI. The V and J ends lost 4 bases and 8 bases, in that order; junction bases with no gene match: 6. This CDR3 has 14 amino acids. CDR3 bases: TGTGCCAGCAGTTCCTACAAGCGGGGGGGGGAGCTGTTTTTT. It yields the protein CASSSYKRGGELFF.

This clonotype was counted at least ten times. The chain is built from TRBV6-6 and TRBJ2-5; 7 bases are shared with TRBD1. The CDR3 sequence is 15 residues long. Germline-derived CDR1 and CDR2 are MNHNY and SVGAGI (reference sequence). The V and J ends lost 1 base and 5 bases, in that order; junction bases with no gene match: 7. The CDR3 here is CASSYFGDSMETQYF. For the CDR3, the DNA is TGTGCCAGCAGTTACTTCGGGGACAGCATGGAGACCCAGTACTTC.

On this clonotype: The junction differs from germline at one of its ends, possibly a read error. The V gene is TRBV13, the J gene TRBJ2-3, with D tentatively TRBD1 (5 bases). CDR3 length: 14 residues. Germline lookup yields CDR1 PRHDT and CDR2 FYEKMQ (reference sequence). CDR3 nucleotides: TGTGCCAGCACCCGAAGGGGTTTCATCGATACCCAGTATTTT. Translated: CASTRRGFIDTQYF.

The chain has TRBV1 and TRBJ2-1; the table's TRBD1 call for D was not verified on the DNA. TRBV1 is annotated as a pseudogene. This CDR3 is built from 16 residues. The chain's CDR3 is CTSSQPGPRIYNEQFF. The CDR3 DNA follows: TGCACCAGCAGCCAGCCGGGACCACGCATATACAATGAGCAGTTCTTC.

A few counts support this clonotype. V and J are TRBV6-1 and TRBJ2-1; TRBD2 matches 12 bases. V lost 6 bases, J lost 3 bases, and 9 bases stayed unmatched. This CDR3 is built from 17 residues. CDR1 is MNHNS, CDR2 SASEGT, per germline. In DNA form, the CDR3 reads TGTGCCAGCAGAAGGACTAGCGGGATCCCGGGCTACAATGAGCAGTTCTTC. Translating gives CASRRTSGIPGYNEQFF.